The present T cell receptor (beta chain) was sequenced within a study of blood T cells in healthy people across ages. Germline CDR1 LGHDT, CDR2 YNNKEL (reference sequence). V was pared by 1 base and J by 6 bases, with 10 bases between. This CDR3 has 14 amino acids. This clonotype was seen only a few times. Then a second PCR, running roughly 7 to 11 cycles, was carried out with a sample-barcoded 5' primer and a J-beta primer mix. TCRdb ran MiXCR on the 5' RACE reads and lists one entry per CDR3 protein. The sample consists of approximately 1.5 million distinct CDR3 sequences, about 31% of them appearing once.

Source material: blood. The chain employs TRBV3-1 and TRBJ1-5; D is perhaps TRBD1 (5 bases). The TCR was taken from a woman aged 30 to 39 in good health. CDR3 region: CASSQGYRGQPQHF. In DNA, the CDR3 is TGTGCCAGCAGCCAAGGCTATAGGGGTCAGCCCCAGCATTTT. Based on the CDR3 plus reference TRBV3-1 and TRBJ1-5, the full variable domain is DTAVSQTPKYLVTQMGNDKSIKCEQNLGHDTMYWYKQDSKKFLKIMFSYNNKELIINETVPNRFSPKSPDKAHLNLHINSLELGDSAVYFCASSQGYRGQPQHFGDGTRLSIL.